Listed below are T cell receptor beta chains from one sample, sequenced in a study of T cells in Graves' hyperthyroidism and ophthalmopathy. TCRdb ran MiXCR on the multiplex PCR reads and lists one entry per CDR3 protein. The table has hundreds of thousands of distinct CDR3 sequences, 20% to 25% seen once. The specimen sequenced was blood. These receptors all come from a man aged 25-45 years with Graves' ophthalmopathy. Each CDR3 is given with its conserved first and last residue. D genes are given only for firm matches. Clone size is shown for a subset of rows, as once, few, many or a class of expanded clone.

abundance	v_gene	len	d_gene	j_gene	CDR3nt	CDR3aa
-	TRBV6-2/TRBV6-3	14	TRBD2	TRBJ2-3	TGTGCCAGCGGGAGGGGAAGGAGCACAGATACGCAGTATTTT	CASGRGRSTDTQYF
few	TRBV6-1	15	TRBD2	TRBJ2-3	TGTGCCAGCAGGCCTAGCGGAGGGGCCACAGATACGCAGTATTTT	CASRPSGGATDTQYF
many	TRBV27	13	-	TRBJ1-1	TGTGCCAGCAGATGGGGAGCGAACACTGAAGCTTTCTTT	CASRWGANTEAFF
-	TRBV20-1	15	TRBD2	TRBJ2-1	TGCAGTGCTTTCTCCGGGACTAGCGTATACAATGAGCAGTTCTTC	CSAFSGTSVYNEQFF
few	TRBV30	13	-	TRBJ1-1	TGTGCCTGGAGAACACAGTCGAACACTGAAGCTTTCTTT	CAWRTQSNTEAFF
many	TRBV5-1	15	TRBD1	TRBJ2-1	TGCGCCAGCAGCTTGGCCCCGGCAGGGGGCAATGAGCAGTTCTTC	CASSLAPAGGNEQFF
few	TRBV9	14	-	TRBJ2-1	TGTGCCAGCAGCGCCTGGGACAGCGGGAATGAGCAGTTCTTC	CASSAWDSGNEQFF
few	TRBV6-5	14	-	TRBJ2-5	TGTGCCAGCAGTTACTCAGGAGCGAGGGAGACCCAGTACTTC	CASSYSGARETQYF
-	TRBV6-1	16	TRBD2	TRBJ2-2	TGTGCCAGCAGTGAACCGGGACTAGCGGGAGGCGGGGAGCTGTTTTTT	CASSEPGLAGGGELFF
-	TRBV28	15	-	TRBJ1-6	TGTGCCAGCAGTCCCAGGGACGGCAAGATTTCACCCCTCCACTTT	CASSPRDGKISPLHF
-	TRBV2	17	TRBD2	TRBJ2-6	TGTGCCAGCAGTGCGGGGGGGGCCGGGACTGGGGCCAACGTCCTGACTTTC	CASSAGGAGTGANVLTF
-	TRBV6-1	17	-	TRBJ2-1	TGTGCCAGCAGTGAATGGGTAGCGGAAAGCTCCTACAATGAGCAGTTCTTC	CASSEWVAESSYNEQFF
-	TRBV14	15	-	TRBJ2-5	TGTGCCAGCAGCCAAGTGACAAGACCCCAAGAGACCCAGTACTTC	CASSQVTRPQETQYF
-	TRBV5-1	16	TRBD2	TRBJ2-3	TGCGCCAGCAGCCCCCCACTAGCGGGTAGCACAGATACGCAGTATTTT	CASSPPLAGSTDTQYF
many	TRBV5-5	14	-	TRBJ1-1	TGTGCCAGCAGCTGGGGACGGGGGAACGGTGAAGCTTTCTTT	CASSWGRGNGEAFF
-	TRBV19	13	-	TRBJ1-5	TGTGCCACCAAAGGCGAGGGTAATCAGCCCCAGCATTTT	CATKGEGNQPQHF
-	TRBV4-1	15	TRBD2	TRBJ2-7	TGCGCCAGCAGCCAAGACGGCGGGAGAGTCTCCGAGCAGTACTTC	CASSQDGGRVSEQYF
few	TRBV30	15	TRBD2	TRBJ2-1	TGTGCCTGGACCAAAGCGGGATCCCTTGAGAATGAGCAGTTCTTC	CAWTKAGSLENEQFF
-	TRBV6-1	12	-	TRBJ2-3	TGTGCCAGCAGTACGACTGCAGATACGCAGTATTTT	CASSTTADTQYF
few	TRBV4-2	15	TRBD1	TRBJ2-7	TGTGCCAGCAGCCCGGAGGGACAGGGGGCAAGGGAGCAGTACTTC	CASSPEGQGAREQYF